This T cell receptor (beta chain) is drawn from a study of T cell clonotyping in hematopoietic cell transplantation. The study's findings and limits: Few recipient clonotypes overlapped donors; over 97% were de novo at given depth. Higher Inverse Simpson Index values in graft donor and pretransplant recipient predicted broader posttransplant TCR diversity. After transplant, recipient diversity fell while pathologically expanded clonotypes grew through day 180.

This CDR3 region has 15 residues. Germline V gene data show CDR1 as SGHTA and CDR2 as FQGNSA. Trimming stripped 5 bases from V and 1 base from J, with 13 bases between. Produced via immunoSEQ multiplex PCR; TCRdb's table is partial and in-frame only. This table has approximately 4,200 clones, around 93% appearing once. Concerning this clone: Its specificity is not known.

Recipient blood drawn about 28 days pretransplant and days 30, 100, 180 after. The V gene is TRBV7-2, the J gene TRBJ2-3; TRBD2 is a possible D gene (6 bases). Sample: PBMCs, taken 30 days after allogeneic stem cell transplant. The clonotype comes from a male patient aged 50 to 59 who had an allogeneic stem cell transplant from a related donor, so the T cells may come from the graft donor. Some clones in this sample may be carry-over from other donors' samples. CDR3 DNA sequence: TGTGCCAGCAGCGCGCAGCGGGTGGGCACAGATACGCAGTATTTT. Translating gives CASSAQRVGTDTQYF.